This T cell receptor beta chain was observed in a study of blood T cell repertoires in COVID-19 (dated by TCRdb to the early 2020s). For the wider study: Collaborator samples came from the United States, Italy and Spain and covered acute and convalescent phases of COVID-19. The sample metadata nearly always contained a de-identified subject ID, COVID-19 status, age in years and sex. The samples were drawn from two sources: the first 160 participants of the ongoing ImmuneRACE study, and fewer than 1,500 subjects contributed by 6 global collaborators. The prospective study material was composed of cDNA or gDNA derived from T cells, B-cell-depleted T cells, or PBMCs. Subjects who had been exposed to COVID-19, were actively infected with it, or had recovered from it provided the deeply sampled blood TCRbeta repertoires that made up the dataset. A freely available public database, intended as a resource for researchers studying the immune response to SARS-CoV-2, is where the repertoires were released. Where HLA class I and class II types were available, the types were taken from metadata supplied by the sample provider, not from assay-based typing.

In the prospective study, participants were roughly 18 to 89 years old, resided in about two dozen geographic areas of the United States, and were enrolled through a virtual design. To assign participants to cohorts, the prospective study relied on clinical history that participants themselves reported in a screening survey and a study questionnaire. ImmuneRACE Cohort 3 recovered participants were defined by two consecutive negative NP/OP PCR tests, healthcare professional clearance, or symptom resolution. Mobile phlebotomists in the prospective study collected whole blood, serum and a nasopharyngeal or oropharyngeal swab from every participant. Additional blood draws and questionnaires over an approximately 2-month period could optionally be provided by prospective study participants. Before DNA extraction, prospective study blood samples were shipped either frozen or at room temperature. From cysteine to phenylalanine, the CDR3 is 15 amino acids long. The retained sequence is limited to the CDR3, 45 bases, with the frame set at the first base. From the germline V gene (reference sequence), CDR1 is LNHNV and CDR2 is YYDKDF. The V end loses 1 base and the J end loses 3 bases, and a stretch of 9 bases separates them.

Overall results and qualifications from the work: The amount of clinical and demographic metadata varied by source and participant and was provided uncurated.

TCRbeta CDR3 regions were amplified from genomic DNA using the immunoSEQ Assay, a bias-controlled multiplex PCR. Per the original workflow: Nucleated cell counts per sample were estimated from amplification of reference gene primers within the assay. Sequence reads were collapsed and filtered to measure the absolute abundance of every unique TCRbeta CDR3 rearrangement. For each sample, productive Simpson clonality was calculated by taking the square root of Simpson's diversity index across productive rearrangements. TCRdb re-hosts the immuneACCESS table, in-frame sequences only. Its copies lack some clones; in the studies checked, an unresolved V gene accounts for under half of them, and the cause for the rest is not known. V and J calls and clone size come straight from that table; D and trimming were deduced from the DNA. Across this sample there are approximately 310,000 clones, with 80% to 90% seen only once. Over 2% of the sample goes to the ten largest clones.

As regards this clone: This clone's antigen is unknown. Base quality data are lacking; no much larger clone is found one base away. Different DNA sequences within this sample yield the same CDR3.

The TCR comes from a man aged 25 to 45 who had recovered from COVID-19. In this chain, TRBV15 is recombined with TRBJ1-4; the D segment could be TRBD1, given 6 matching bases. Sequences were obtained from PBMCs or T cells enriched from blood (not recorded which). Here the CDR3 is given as CATSRVTGPNEKLFF. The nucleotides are TGTGCCACCAGCAGAGTTACAGGGCCTAATGAAAAACTGTTTTTT.